This TCR beta chain comes out of a study of control samples from healthy donors and cancer patients. Sequencing was performed with immunoSEQ multiplex PCR; in TCRdb, only in-frame clones are kept and a portion is missing. Among about 170,000 clones, around 90% were seen once, and the ten largest hold 2%. CDR3 length: 15 residues. Germline CDR1 reads LGHNA; CDR2 reads YNFKEQ. Trimming left V 1 base short and J 4 bases short, with 13 bases between. This chain connects TRBV4-2 to TRBJ1-1; the D gene is possibly TRBD1 (5 bases). Sequenced: blood. The TCR originated in a woman between 35 and 50 years old in good health. In nucleotides, the CDR3 is TGTGCCAGCAGCCAAGGGGGGAGTTGGAGCACTGAAGCTTTCTTT. Protein: CASSQGGSWSTEAFF.